A single sample is the source of the 27 T cell receptor beta chains below, sequenced in a study of blood T cell repertoires in COVID-19. Assay used: immunoSEQ multiplex PCR; TCRdb lists only in-frame clones, some missing. The sample consists of about 220,000 clones, about four fifths of them appearing once. Sequencing was done on a sample of PBMCs or T cells enriched from blood (not recorded which). The receptor source for this set is a woman in her sixties who had recovered from COVID-19.

The CDR3 is CASSVASGTTDTQYF. In DNA form, the CDR3 reads TGTGCCAGCAGCGTAGCTAGCGGGACCACAGATACGCAGTATTTT. The chain has TRBV9 and TRBJ2-3, with 9 bases aligning to TRBD2. The V gene end was trimmed by 0 bases and the J gene end by 2 bases; junction bases not matched to a gene: 1. This CDR3 spans 15 amino acids. Germline values: CDR1 SGDLS, CDR2 YYNGEE.

V gene TRBV10-3 combines with J gene TRBJ2-5; 7 bases align to TRBD1. There are 14 residues in the CDR3. Germline CDR1 is ENHRY and CDR2 is SYGVKD. V shed 1 base and J 2 bases; nucleotides not matched to a gene: 1. CDR3 sequence: CAISELGQQETQYF. The CDR3 DNA reads TGTGCCATCAGTGAGTTGGGACAGCAAGAGACCCAGTACTTC.

The chain recombines TRBV6-5 with TRBJ1-1; 12 bases align to TRBD1. The trim removed 6 bases at V and 6 bases at J, leaving 8 bases unmatched. Germline CDR1 and CDR2: MNHEY and SVGAGI. The CDR3 has 15 residues. Written as DNA, the CDR3 is TGTGCCAGCAGGGGGACAGGGGGCCTTTCCGCTGAAGCTTTCTTT. Encoded protein: CASRGTGGLSAEAFF.

This clone was counted a few times. The rearrangement links TRBV4-1 to TRBJ1-1; 7 bases fit TRBD1. The CDR3 is made up of 16 amino acids. V lost 1 base to trimming and J lost 2 bases; unmatched junction nucleotides: 7. Germline V gene data show CDR1 as MGHRA and CDR2 as YSYEKL. The CDR3 reads CASSQAPDRDNTEAFF. CDR3 DNA: TGCGCCAGCAGCCAAGCCCCAGACAGGGACAACACTGAAGCTTTCTTT.

The V and J genes are TRBV6-5 and TRBJ2-4; 8 positions agree with TRBD2. The germline V gene encodes CDR1 MNHEY and CDR2 SVGAGI. The CDR3 loop spans 15 amino acids. With V trimmed by 6 bases and J by 0 bases, 4 bases remained unmatched. The CDR3, as DNA: TGTGCCAGCAGGTCGAGCGGGAGAGCCAAAAACATTCAGTACTTC. It codes for CASRSSGRAKNIQYF.

The rearrangement uses TRBV19 and TRBJ2-2; D ambiguous. Germline V gene data show CDR1 as LNHDA and CDR2 as SQIVND (reference sequence). This CDR3 is built from 15 residues. V was trimmed by 6 bases and J by 1 base, leaving 12 bases between them. The CDR3, as DNA: TGTGCCAGTAGGAAAATTGACAAGAACACCGGGGAGCTGTTTTTT. This encodes CASRKIDKNTGELFF.

The CDR3 coding sequence is TGTGCCAGCAGCTTTGGACAGGGCGACGAGCAGTACTTC. Its translation is CASSFGQGDEQYF. The rearrangement links TRBV13 to TRBJ2-7; 8 positions match TRBD1. This CDR3 has 13 residues. The trim removed 3 bases at V and 5 bases at J, leaving 3 bases unmatched. Looked up from germline, CDR1 is PRHDT and CDR2 is FYEKMQ (reference sequence).

The genes are TRBV11-2 and TRBJ2-6; a weak D match, TRBD1 (5 bases). This CDR3 has 14 amino acids. Looked up from germline, CDR1 is SGHAT and CDR2 is FQNNGV. V lost 5 bases to trimming and J lost 13 bases, with 18 bases between them. CDR3 region: CASSSLSRARVLTF. The CDR3, as DNA: TGTGCCAGCAGCAGCTTGTCCAGGGCCAGAGTCCTGACTTTC.

The chain is built from TRBV10-3 and TRBJ1-1, with 8 bases that match TRBD1. V was clipped by 9 bases and J by 0 bases; unmatched bases: 3. Germline assignment: CDR1 ENHRY and CDR2 SYGVKD. The length of the CDR3 is 13 residues. CDR3 coding DNA: TGTGCCATACGACAGGGGTTGAACACTGAAGCTTTCTTT. Residues: CAIRQGLNTEAFF.

J is TRBJ1-1 and V is TRBV5-8; perhaps TRBD1 as D (5 bases). V dropped 0 bases and J dropped 3 bases, with 9 bases sitting between them. This CDR3 contains 14 residues. CDR1 is SGHTS, CDR2 YDEGEE, per germline. The CDR3 spells CASSLVQGYTEAFF. CDR3 nucleotide sequence: TGTGCCAGCAGCTTGGTCCAGGGATACACTGAAGCTTTCTTT.

The chain has TRBV7-2 and TRBJ1-4; 9 nucleotides align to TRBD1. V was clipped by 3 bases and J by 7 bases; unmatched bases: 9. The CDR3 length is 16 residues. Germline CDR1 reads SGHTA; CDR2 reads FQGNSA. In nucleotides, the CDR3 is TGTGCCAGCAGCTTTAAGACCGGGACAGGGCGTGAAAAACTGTTTTTT. Translated, it gives CASSFKTGTGREKLFF.

The chain links TRBV7-2 to TRBJ2-5, with TRBD1 matching over 8 bases. V was pared by 5 bases and J by 1 base, with 6 bases of the junction left unmatched. Germline CDR1 is SGHTA and CDR2 is FQGNSA. There are 15 residues in the CDR3. CDR3 DNA: TGTGCCAGCAGCACTCAAGGGACAGGCCAAGAGACCCAGTACTTC. This translates into CASSTQGTGQETQYF.

The V gene is TRBV12-5, the J gene TRBJ1-2; possible D gene TRBD1, 6 bases. V was pared by 8 bases and J by 7 bases, with 11 bases between. The CDR3 extends over 11 amino acids. Per germline, CDR1 LGHNT and CDR2 FRNRAP. CDR3 DNA sequence: TGTGCTAGTTACAGGGACGGTGGCTACACCTTC. Its translation: CASYRDGGYTF.

The V and J genes are TRBV9 and TRBJ1-2, with D unresolved. CDR1 is SGDLS, CDR2 YYNGEE, per germline. This CDR3 spans 15 amino acids. Trimming stripped 0 bases from V and 3 bases from J, with 12 bases between. The CDR3 is CASSVASTLYYGYTF. CDR3 in DNA: TGTGCCAGCAGCGTAGCTAGTACGTTGTACTATGGCTACACCTTC.

The chain couples TRBV5-8 to TRBJ1-4; 7 bases align to TRBD1. The CDR3 consists of 14 residues. V lost 4 bases to trimming and J lost 4 bases; unmatched junction nucleotides: 4. Germline V gene sequence: CDR1 SGHTS, CDR2 YDEGEE. The CDR3 bases are TGTGCCAGCAGCCGGGGACAGAGTAATGAAAAACTGTTTTTT. Translation: CASSRGQSNEKLFF.

The chain is built from TRBV7-8 and TRBJ1-5; D call uncertain. Germline values: CDR1 SGHVS, CDR2 FQNEAQ. The CDR3 has 17 residues. Trimming left V 1 base short and J 1 base short, with 14 bases between. CDR3 sequence reads: CASSLGNSGLSNQPQHF. The CDR3 DNA reads as TGTGCCAGCAGCTTAGGTAATTCAGGTTTGAGCAATCAGCCCCAGCATTTT.

The table lists this clone with a few counts. The chain links TRBV24-1 to TRBJ2-3; 8 bases agree with TRBD2. V shed 4 bases, J shed 4 bases, and the junction held 6 bases outside the gene matches. The CDR3 loop spans 15 amino acids. Germline V CDR1 and CDR2: KGHDR, SFDVKD. This CDR3 reads CATSESGGPSDTQYF. In DNA, the CDR3 is TGTGCCACCAGTGAATCGGGAGGGCCTTCAGATACGCAGTATTTT.

J is TRBJ1-1 and V is TRBV9; 8 bases map to TRBD1. The length of the CDR3 is 12 residues. With V trimmed by 3 bases and J by 8 bases, 3 bases remained unmatched. From germline, CDR1 is SGDLS and CDR2 YYNGEE. Written as DNA, the CDR3 is TGTGCCAGCAGCGGGACAGGGCCCGAAGCTTTCTTT. Its translation: CASSGTGPEAFF.

V usage is TRBV7-2 and J usage is TRBJ1-4, with D possibly being TRBD1 (5 bases). The CDR3 is 13 residues long. The V and J ends lost 1 base and 6 bases respectively, with 6 bases between them. Germline lookup yields CDR1 SGHTA and CDR2 FQGNSA. The CDR3 DNA reads as TGTGCCAGCAGCTTAGGGGGGGATGAAAAACTGTTTTTT. Amino acid sequence: CASSLGGDEKLFF.

V usage is TRBV2 and J usage is TRBJ1-1, with TRBD1 matching 10 bases. Germline trimming cut 4 bases from V and 10 bases from J; bases unmatched to any gene: 9. Germline assignment: CDR1 SNHLY and CDR2 FYNNEI. The CDR3 has 14 residues. CDR3 DNA sequence: TGTGCCAGCAGTGCGCCCGACAGGGGGCGCGGAGCTTTCTTT. Amino acid sequence: CASSAPDRGRGAFF.

As DNA, the CDR3 is TGTGCCAGCAGCCAAGGCTCGGCCAGGGGTGGCGAGCAGTACTTC. It yields the protein CASSQGSARGGEQYF. The V and J genes are TRBV3-1 (or the pseudogene TRBV3-2) and TRBJ2-7, with a tentative D call TRBD1 (6 bases). The V end lost 1 base, the J end lost 6 bases, and 16 bases lay between the germline ends. Germline V gives CDR1 LGHDT, CDR2 YNNKEL (reference sequence). The CDR3 contains 15 residues.

V and J are TRBV18 and TRBJ2-2; 9 bases line up with TRBD1. The germline V gene has CDR1 KGHSH and CDR2 LQKENI. This CDR3 contains 17 residues. J was trimmed by 0 bases and V by 6 bases; bases with no gene match: 8. CDR3 region: CASSLRDRGSNTGELFF. The CDR3 bases are TGTGCCAGCTCGCTCCGAGACAGGGGGTCGAACACCGGGGAGCTGTTTTTT.

The J gene is TRBJ1-5, the V gene TRBV6-2 or TRBV6-3; TRBD1 matches at 10 bases. The CDR3 is 18 residues long. CDR1 and CDR2 from the germline V gene are MNHEY and SVGEGT. V shed 1 base and J 4 bases; nucleotides not matched to a gene: 10. The CDR3 here is CASSYWDRGPRLNQPQHF. The CDR3 DNA is TGTGCCAGCAGTTACTGGGACAGGGGACCGCGGCTAAATCAGCCCCAGCATTTT.

V and J are TRBV4-3 and TRBJ2-1; 10 positions agree with TRBD1. After removal of 1 base from V and 8 bases from J, the junction contained 5 bases not matched to a gene. CDR3 size: 15 residues. Germline V gene data show CDR1 as LGHNA and CDR2 as YSLEER. DNA for the CDR3: TGCGCCAGCAGCCAAGCGGGACAGGGGAGTGATGAGCAGTTCTTC. The encoded protein is CASSQAGQGSDEQFF.

The chain carries TRBV6-2 or TRBV6-3 and TRBJ1-2; D not resolved. Germline assignment: CDR1 MNHEY and CDR2 SVGEGT. Trimming pared 0 bases from V and 0 bases from J, leaving 8 bases between. The CDR3 covers 15 residues. The CDR3 spells CASSYSFSANYGYTF. The CDR3 coding sequence is TGTGCCAGCAGTTACTCGTTCAGCGCTAACTATGGCTACACCTTC.

This clone was seen a few times. V is TRBV25-1 and J is TRBJ1-1, with 8 bases matching TRBD1. The CDR3 spans 12 residues. V shed 6 bases, J shed 8 bases, and the junction held 5 bases outside the gene matches. The germline CDR1 and CDR2 sequences are MGHDK and SYGVNS. The CDR3 DNA follows: TGTGCCAGCAGGACTCAGGGGGCGGAAGCTTTCTTT. Translated, it gives CASRTQGAEAFF.

This clone appeared a few times. V usage is TRBV7-9 and J usage is TRBJ1-1; D is unresolved. Per germline, CDR1 SEHNR and CDR2 FQNEAQ (reference sequence). With 4 bases removed from V and 9 bases from J, the gap between germline ends came to 12 bases. This CDR3 spans 12 amino acids. This chain's CDR3 is CASSWNEEKAFF. The CDR3, as DNA: TGTGCCAGCAGCTGGAATGAGGAGAAAGCTTTCTTT.